Below, 23 T cell receptor beta chains from the same sample are listed, as sequenced in a study of T cells in Graves' hyperthyroidism and ophthalmopathy. RNA transcripts yielded amplified TCR beta CDR3 regions. First-round RT-PCR with HTBI primers amplified the TCR CDR3 region. TCRdb reprocessed the multiplex PCR reads with MiXCR, giving one entry per CDR3 protein. In the table there are about 560,000 distinct CDR3 sequences, around 15% of which are singletons. The specimen sequenced was blood. The receptor set was obtained from a woman younger than 30 with Graves' hyperthyroidism.

The chain combines TRBV30 with TRBJ2-1, with 7 bases lining up with TRBD2. Trimming at V came to 5 bases and at J to 3 bases, leaving 10 bases not matched to a gene. The CDR3 has 15 residues. Germline-derived CDR1 and CDR2 are GTSNPN and SVGIG (reference sequence). CDR3 protein: CAWSPGRANYNEQFF. The CDR3 DNA follows: TGTGCCTGGTCCCCAGGGAGGGCCAACTACAATGAGCAGTTCTTC.

This clonotype appeared many times. This chain uses TRBV11-2 with TRBJ1-6; a possible D gene is TRBD1 (5 bases). Germline CDR1 is SGHAT and CDR2 is FQNNGV. The CDR3 loop spans 15 amino acids. The V and J ends lost 4 bases and 7 bases respectively, with 14 bases between them. The CDR3 is CASSSARGLNSPLHF. As DNA, the CDR3 is TGTGCCAGCAGCTCGGCCCGGGGGTTGAATTCACCCCTCCACTTT.

Only a few counts were recorded for this clonotype. The chain recombines TRBV7-9 with TRBJ2-7; 7 bases fit TRBD1. The J segment lost 2 bases and the V segment lost 5 bases, leaving 6 bases of the junction unmatched. The CDR3 runs 14 residues. In germline, CDR1 is SEHNR, CDR2 FQNEAQ (reference sequence). CDR3 region: CASSIGQVPYEQYF. The CDR3 DNA reads as TGTGCCAGCAGCATTGGACAGGTTCCCTACGAGCAGTACTTC.

This clonotype has at least ten counts. The V gene is TRBV5-1, the J gene TRBJ1-3; D gene uncertain. This CDR3 contains 13 residues. CDR1 and CDR2 (germline): SGHRS, YFSETQ. With 1 base removed from V and 8 bases from J, the gap between germline ends came to 10 bases. In DNA, the CDR3 is TGCGCCAGCAGCTTGACAGTCGAAGACACCATATATTTT. Translating gives CASSLTVEDTIYF.

This clonotype came up many times. The rearrangement joins TRBV5-1 to TRBJ2-3, with 9 bases matching TRBD2. Looked up from germline, CDR1 is SGHRS and CDR2 is YFSETQ. J gave up 6 bases and V 5 bases, and 13 bases lay outside the gene matches. CDR3 size: 16 residues. The CDR3 DNA reads TGCGCCAGCAGAAAAGCGGGAGGCCTGGCTGAGGATACGCAGTATTTT. Its translation is CASRKAGGLAEDTQYF.

This clonotype was picked up many times. This chain links TRBV20-1 with TRBJ2-2; TRBD2 matches 14 bases. Trimming took 3 bases from V and 3 from J; bases not matched to a gene: 3. Germline loops: CDR1 DFQATT, CDR2 SNEGSKA (reference sequence). The CDR3 spans 16 residues. CDR3 DNA: TGCAGTGCTAGGGAGGGACTAGCGGGAGACACCGGGGAGCTGTTTTTT. Residues: CSAREGLAGDTGELFF.

The chain is built from TRBV6-1 and TRBJ2-2; D is unresolved. Germline values: CDR1 MNHNS, CDR2 SASEGT. V lost 7 bases and J 2 bases, leaving 5 bases between the germline ends. CDR3 length equals 12 residues. The CDR3 nucleotides read TGTGCCAGCAATGGAAACACCGGGGAGCTGTTTTTT. Translating it yields CASNGNTGELFF.

V is TRBV25-1 and J is TRBJ2-7, with unresolved D. Germline assignment: CDR1 MGHDK and CDR2 SYGVNS. The CDR3 runs to 13 residues. V was cut by 2 bases and J by 2 bases, with 7 bases left in between. The CDR3 region is CASSEPDTYEQYF. The CDR3 DNA reads as TGTGCCAGCAGTGAACCAGACACCTACGAGCAGTACTTC.

The chain recombines TRBV10-1 with TRBJ2-3; perhaps D is TRBD1 or TRBD2 (6 bases each). This CDR3 comprises 13 residues. The V and J ends lost 10 bases and 2 bases respectively, with 13 bases between them. Germline V gene data show CDR1 as WNHNN and CDR2 as SYGVQD (reference sequence). The DNA of the CDR3 is TGCGCCACCTCCCCGGGGGCCACAGATACGCAGTATTTT. Its translation is CATSPGATDTQYF.

This chain links TRBV5-4 with TRBJ2-7; no firm D call. This CDR3 region has 15 residues. The V and J ends lost 2 bases and 2 bases respectively, with 14 bases between them. Germline V gene lookup returns CDR1 SGHNT and CDR2 YYREEE (reference sequence). The CDR3 loop is CASSLGLDPTYEQYF. DNA for the CDR3: TGTGCCAGCAGCTTAGGATTGGACCCAACCTACGAGCAGTACTTC.

The chain joins TRBV27 to TRBJ2-2; D possibly uses TRBD1 or TRBD2 (5 bases each). The CDR3 length is 16 residues. With 0 bases removed from V and 4 bases from J, the gap between germline ends came to 12 bases. Germline V lookup: CDR1 MNHEY, CDR2 SMNVEV (reference sequence). The CDR3 reads CASSLSYGASTGELFF. The CDR3, as DNA: TGTGCCAGCAGTTTATCTTACGGGGCAAGCACCGGGGAGCTGTTTTTT.

Ten or more counts support this clonotype. This rearrangement joins TRBV6-2 or TRBV6-3 to TRBJ2-3; unclear D gene. This CDR3 has 16 residues. Germline CDR1 and CDR2: MNHEY and SVGEGT. V lost 3 bases and J lost 4, with 17 bases in between. The CDR3 DNA follows: TGTGCCAGCAGTTATGCACGGGCCGGCCGAGCAGATACGCAGTATTTT. Protein sequence: CASSYARAGRADTQYF.

This clonotype appeared a few times. The rearrangement links TRBV20-1 to TRBJ1-6; D is possibly TRBD1 (6 bases). V lost 0 bases, J lost 7 bases, and 10 bases lay in between. CDR3 size: 14 residues. Germline V gene sequence: CDR1 DFQATT, CDR2 SNEGSKA (reference sequence). The CDR3 DNA is TGCAGTGCTAGAGACAGCCAGGGGAATTCACCCCTCCACTTT. This gives the protein CSARDSQGNSPLHF.

This clonotype was counted at least ten times. This sequence joins TRBV2 and TRBJ2-5, with TRBD2 matching 10 bases. The CDR3 extends over 19 amino acids. In germline, CDR1 is SNHLY, CDR2 FYNNEI. V shed 8 bases and J 5 bases; nucleotides not matched to a gene: 23. The CDR3 loop is CASRFRLAGALALMETQYF. The CDR3 bases are TGTGCCAGCCGTTTTCGGCTAGCGGGGGCCCTTGCTCTTATGGAGACCCAGTACTTC.

This rearrangement joins TRBV7-2 to TRBJ2-1, with 8 positions matching TRBD2. This CDR3 is built from 16 residues. Germline V gives CDR1 SGHTA, CDR2 FQGNSA. Germline trimming cut 0 bases from V and 1 base from J; bases unmatched to any gene: 2. CDR3 bases: TGTGCCAGCAGCTTAGCGATAGCGGGATCCTACAATGAGCAGTTCTTC. Encoded protein: CASSLAIAGSYNEQFF.

This clonotype was counted at least ten times. The V call is TRBV27, the J call TRBJ2-3, with 15 bases identical to TRBD2. The trim removed 3 bases at V and 2 bases at J, leaving 6 bases unmatched. Germline values: CDR1 MNHEY, CDR2 SMNVEV (reference sequence). CDR3 length: 18 amino acids. CDR3 sequence: CASSFVGLAGGLTDTQYF. The CDR3 bases are TGTGCCAGCAGTTTCGTGGGACTAGCGGGGGGACTCACAGATACGCAGTATTTT.

This clonotype was counted many times. J is TRBJ1-2 and V is TRBV6-1; 8 bases are a match to TRBD1. The CDR3 spans 14 residues. Germline CDR1 is MNHNS and CDR2 is SASEGT. V lost 0 bases and J lost 3; bases outside the gene matches: 0. Here the CDR3 DNA reads TGTGCCAGCAGTGAAGCGGACAGGGACTATGGCTACACCTTC. The encoded protein is CASSEADRDYGYTF.

The chain combines TRBV18 with TRBJ2-7; 9 bases align to TRBD2. CDR3 length equals 15 residues. Germline CDR1 and CDR2: KGHSH and LQKENI. The V segment lost 5 bases and the J segment 0 bases; nucleotides outside the gene matches: 5. This CDR3 reads CASSSGLATSYEQYF. The CDR3 nucleotides are TGTGCCAGCTCATCTGGACTAGCGACCTCCTACGAGCAGTACTTC.

The chain combines TRBV4-1 with TRBJ1-6; maybe TRBD1 (5 bases). Germline V gene lookup returns CDR1 MGHRA and CDR2 YSYEKL. The CDR3 is 17 amino acids. V lost 0 bases, J lost 8 bases, and 17 bases lay in between. CDR3 coding DNA: TGCGCCAGCAGCCAAGATACTAGGGGCGGGCCAGATTCACCCCTCCACTTT. Its protein product is CASSQDTRGGPDSPLHF.

There are a few counts of this clonotype. V gene TRBV9 combines with J gene TRBJ1-2, with 7 bases aligning to TRBD1. The ends lost 0 bases at V and 0 bases at J; junction bases unmatched: 2. The CDR3 covers 15 residues. Germline lookup yields CDR1 SGDLS and CDR2 YYNGEE. The CDR3 DNA reads TGTGCCAGCAGCGTAGCGCAGGGGGCTAACTATGGCTACACCTTC. Its protein product is CASSVAQGANYGYTF. The full variable domain, in which reference TRBV9 and TRBJ1-2 provide the parts outside the CDR3, is DSGVTQTPKHLITATGQRVTLRCSPRSGDLSVYWYQQSLDQGLQFLIQYYNGEERAKGNILERFSAQQFPDLHSELNLSSLELGDSALYFCASSVAQGANYGYTFGSGTRLTVV.

The rearrangement uses TRBV3-1 and TRBJ1-2; no clear D gene. This CDR3 is 13 amino acids long. The V gene's germline CDR1 is LGHDT and CDR2 YNNKEL (reference sequence). V was clipped by 4 bases and J by 1 base, with 7 bases between them. CDR3 amino acids: CASSPGNNYGYTF. The CDR3 DNA reads as TGTGCCAGCAGCCCCGGAAATAACTATGGCTACACCTTC.

V is TRBV9 and J is TRBJ2-2; D unresolved. Looked up from germline, CDR1 is SGDLS and CDR2 is YYNGEE. The V gene lost 2 bases and the J gene lost 5 bases, with 7 bases spanning the gap. This CDR3 has 13 amino acids. Here the CDR3 DNA reads TGTGCCAGCAGCGTCAGTATAACCGGGGAGCTGTTTTTT. Its translation: CASSVSITGELFF.

The rearrangement joins TRBV20-1 to TRBJ1-2, with TRBD1 matching over 8 bases. V lost 6 bases and J lost 4; bases outside the gene matches: 4. Germline V lookup: CDR1 DFQATT, CDR2 SNEGSKA (reference sequence). The CDR3 has 12 amino acids. The CDR3 DNA is TGCAGTGCGCCGGACAGGGTCTATGGCTACACCTTC. Encoded protein: CSAPDRVYGYTF.